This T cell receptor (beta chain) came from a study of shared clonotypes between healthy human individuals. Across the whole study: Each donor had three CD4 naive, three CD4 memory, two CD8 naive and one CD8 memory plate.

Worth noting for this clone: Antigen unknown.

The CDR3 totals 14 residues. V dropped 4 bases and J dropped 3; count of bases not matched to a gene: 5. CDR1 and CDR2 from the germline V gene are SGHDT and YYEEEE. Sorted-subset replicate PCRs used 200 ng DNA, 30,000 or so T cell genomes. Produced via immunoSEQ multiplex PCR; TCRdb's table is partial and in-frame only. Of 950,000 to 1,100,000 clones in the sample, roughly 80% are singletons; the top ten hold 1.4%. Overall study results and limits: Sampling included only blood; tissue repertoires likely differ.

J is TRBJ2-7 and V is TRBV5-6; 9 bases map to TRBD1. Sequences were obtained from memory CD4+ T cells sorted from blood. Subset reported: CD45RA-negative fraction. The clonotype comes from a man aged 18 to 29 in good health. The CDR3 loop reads CASSGKTGGYEQYF. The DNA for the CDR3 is TGTGCCAGCAGCGGCAAGACAGGGGGCTACGAGCAGTACTTC.